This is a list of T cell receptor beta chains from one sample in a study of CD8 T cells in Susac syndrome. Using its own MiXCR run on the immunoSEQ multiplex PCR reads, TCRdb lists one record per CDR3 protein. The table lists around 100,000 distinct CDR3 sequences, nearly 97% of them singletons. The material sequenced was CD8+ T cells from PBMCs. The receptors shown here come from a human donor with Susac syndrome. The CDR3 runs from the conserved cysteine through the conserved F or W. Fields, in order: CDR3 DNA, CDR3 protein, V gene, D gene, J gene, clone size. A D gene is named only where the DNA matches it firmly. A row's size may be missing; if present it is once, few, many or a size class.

TGCAGCGTTGGTGGAGAACTCGCCCGTCCCAACCGACAGCAGTTCTTC CSVGGELARPNRQQFF TRBV29-1 NA TRBJ2-1 NA
TGTGCCAGCAGCTTACAGGGGCCTGAAGCTTTCTTT CASSLQGPEAFF TRBV7-9 NA TRBJ1-1 NA
TGCGCCAGCAGCTTTAGAACAGCCTCTGAAGAGACCCAGTACTTC CASSFRTASEETQYF TRBV5-1 NA TRBJ2-5 NA
TGTGCCAGCAGGGAGGGGGGGACAGGAAACCACTATGGCTACACCTTC CASREGGTGNHYGYTF TRBV6-1 TRBD1 TRBJ1-2 NA
TGTGCCAGCAGTCTGACCATTCCCCAAGAGACCCAGTACTTC CASSLTIPQETQYF TRBV12-3/TRBV12-4 NA TRBJ2-5 NA
TGTGCCAGCAGTGAATATCCCCTAGATTCCCACAATGAGCAGTTCTTC CASSEYPLDSHNEQFF TRBV25-1 NA TRBJ2-1 NA
TGTGCCAGTAGTATATTGACGGCCGGGGAGCTGTTTTTT CASSILTAGELFF TRBV19 NA TRBJ2-2 NA
TGTGCCACCAGTGATCCGAGCGGTAGCACCGGGGAGCTGTTTTTT CATSDPSGSTGELFF TRBV24-1 NA TRBJ2-2 NA
TGTGCCAGCAGCCTTCCGGGACTAGCGGGGCAAGAGACCCAGTACTTC CASSLPGLAGQETQYF TRBV7-9 TRBD2 TRBJ2-5 once
TGTGCCAGCAGCATACTAGCGGGAGGGGACAATGAGCAGTTCTTC CASSILAGGDNEQFF TRBV7-3 TRBD2 TRBJ2-1 NA
TGTGCCAGCAGGGGTTACAGGGACGGCTACACCTTC CASRGYRDGYTF TRBV9 NA TRBJ1-2 NA
TGTGCCAGCAGTTTATCCCGCCTGCAAGAGACCCAGTACTTC CASSLSRLQETQYF TRBV28 NA TRBJ2-5 once
TGCGCCAGCAGCTTGGTAGGGTCTGGCTATGGCTACACCTTC CASSLVGSGYGYTF TRBV5-1 NA TRBJ1-2 NA
TGCAGTGCTAGAGCGCGGGGAACCATCTACAATGAGCAGTTCTTC CSARARGTIYNEQFF TRBV20-1 NA TRBJ2-1 NA
TGTGCCACCAGCCCCCGGAAATCTGGGGCCAACGTCCTGACTTTC CATSPRKSGANVLTF TRBV15 NA TRBJ2-6 NA
TGTGCCAGCAGTACCGGGGTAGCGAACACCGGGGAGCTGTTTTTT CASSTGVANTGELFF TRBV6-5 NA TRBJ2-2 NA
TGTGCCAGCAGCCAACGGCCAGGGGGGAGTTCTGAAGCTTTCTTT CASSQRPGGSSEAFF TRBV3-1 TRBD1 TRBJ1-1 NA
TGTGCCAGCAGTCCTAGCGGGCAGAACACCGGGGAGCTGTTTTTT CASSPSGQNTGELFF TRBV12-3/TRBV12-4 TRBD2 TRBJ2-2 NA
TGTGCCAGCAGCCGATCAGGACAGTATGGCTACACCTTC CASSRSGQYGYTF TRBV27 NA TRBJ1-2 NA
TGCAGCGTTGAAGAAGGACGGGACAGGGGACTCGAGCAGTACTTC CSVEEGRDRGLEQYF TRBV29-1 TRBD1 TRBJ2-7 NA
TGTGCCAGCAGCCCTCAGCGGGGGGGACACACCGGGGAGCTGTTTTTT CASSPQRGGHTGELFF TRBV9 TRBD2 TRBJ2-2 few
TGTGCCAGCAGCCACCTTCGACTGAGCCGGGACCGCGGGGTAGCGGATGAGCAGTTCTTC CASSHLRLSRDRGVADEQFF TRBV27 NA TRBJ2-1 NA
TGCAGCGTTCGGGCCATACTAGCAGGCGAGCAGTACTTC CSVRAILAGEQYF TRBV29-1 NA TRBJ2-7 NA
TGCAGCGTGAAACCGGGACAAGGACAAGAGACCCAGTACTTC CSVKPGQGQETQYF TRBV29-1 NA TRBJ2-5 NA
TGTGCCAGCAGTTACTCACCCGGGACTGGCTACACCTTC CASSYSPGTGYTF TRBV6-5 NA TRBJ1-2 NA
TGTGCCAGCAGTGGCGGGGAAGGAAATGAGCAGTTCTTC CASSGGEGNEQFF TRBV6-4 NA TRBJ2-1 once
TGTGCCAGCAGCTTTGGGGGAGAGACCCAGTACTTC CASSFGGETQYF TRBV5-6 NA TRBJ2-5 NA
TGTGCCAGCAGCTTACGGACAGGGGGCTACACCTTC CASSLRTGGYTF TRBV5-6 TRBD1 TRBJ1-2 NA
TGTGCCAGCAGTACAGGCTCCTACGAGCAGTACTTC CASSTGSYEQYF TRBV13 NA TRBJ2-7 NA
TGTGCCAGCAGCGAAGCCATGAACACTGAAGCTTTCTTT CASSEAMNTEAFF TRBV2 NA TRBJ1-1 NA
TGTGCCAGCAGCCCCAACGACGGCCGGGGCGGAGGCTACACCTTC CASSPNDGRGGGYTF TRBV13 NA TRBJ1-2 NA
TGTGCCAGCAGCGCCCTCCCAGGGCCGTCTAACTATGGCTACACCTTC CASSALPGPSNYGYTF TRBV5-6 NA TRBJ1-2 NA
TGTGCCAGCAGCCGGACTAGCGGGGGCCAAGAGACCCAGTACTTC CASSRTSGGQETQYF TRBV12-3/TRBV12-4 TRBD2 TRBJ2-5 once
TGTGCCAGCAGTTTAACGAGCCGGACGGCCTTGGGCGGGGGCTACACCTTC CASSLTSRTALGGGYTF TRBV6-5 NA TRBJ1-2 NA
TGTGCCAGCAGTGAAGCACCAGGGGAAGGCTACACCTTC CASSEAPGEGYTF TRBV2 NA TRBJ1-2 NA
TGTGCCAGCAGCCCCCCGGGACTAGCGGGGGGGCGTGGTGAGCAGTTCTTC CASSPPGLAGGRGEQFF TRBV9 TRBD2 TRBJ2-1 NA
TGTGCCACCAGTGATCCAACCGCTGGACTAGCGGATCAAGAGACCCAGTACTTC CATSDPTAGLADQETQYF TRBV24-1 TRBD2 TRBJ2-5 NA
TGTGCCATCAGTGAGCCGCAGGGCAGGGGAGCCGATATGGATGGCTACACCTTC CAISEPQGRGADMDGYTF TRBV10-3 NA TRBJ1-2 NA